The entry below describes one T cell receptor beta chain. Its target is not known. The CDR3 is 14 amino acids. The ends lost 5 bases at V and 11 bases at J; junction bases unmatched: 13. Germline V gives CDR1 SEHNR, CDR2 FQNEAQ (reference sequence). The record originates from a study of cytomegalovirus exposure and HLA in healthy donors. Study-wide findings and caveats: Fewer N-insertions (relative to the roughly 670-donor mean) were reportedly seen in an Asian-associated ancestry cluster in a later analysis. Roughly uniform sequencing depth across donors was assumed, possibly incorrectly.

The PCR used 60 Vbeta and 13 Jbeta primers. Original handling: An analysis performed later counted 74 million or so unique TCR beta chains (roughly 11 million of them shared). Method: immunoSEQ multiplex PCR; TCRdb's copy keeps in-frame clones and lacks some. V and J calls and clone size follow that table, whereas D and trimming were derived from the DNA. The sample contains about 120,000 clones, about 78% of which appear only once. The clonotype comes from a man younger than 40 in good health and CMV-seronegative. Sequencing used PBMCs. The V call is TRBV7-9, the J call TRBJ2-3; 7 bases are a match to TRBD2. Here the CDR3 DNA reads TGTGCCAGCAGCACCTCGTGGGAGGGGAGTAAGCAGTATTTT. It translates to CASSTSWEGSKQYF.